Listed below are T cell receptor beta chains from one sample, sequenced in a study of radiotherapy plus CTLA-4 blockade in lung cancer. Sequencing was performed with immunoSEQ multiplex PCR; in TCRdb, only in-frame clones are kept and a portion is missing. The table records tens of thousands of clones, around 83% of them present only once. Material: peripheral blood, obtained from a patient treated with radiotherapy plus ipilimumab. These receptors were collected from a human donor with non-small cell lung cancer that progressed on radiotherapy plus ipilimumab. The CDR3 runs from the conserved cysteine through the conserved F or W. The order of the fields is V gene, clone size, J gene, D gene, CDR3 protein, CDR3 DNA. A D gene is named only where the DNA matches it firmly. The size of a clone is reported for some rows only, either as once, few or many, or as a class for expanded clones.

TRBV9	-	TRBJ2-3	-	CASSVRYPTDTQYF	TGTGCCAGCAGCGTAAGATATCCGACAGATACGCAGTATTTT
TRBV7-8	-	TRBJ2-1	-	CASSPGPGKNEQFF	TGTGCCAGCAGCCCCGGGCCGGGGAAGAATGAGCAGTTCTTC
TRBV28	-	TRBJ2-5	TRBD1	CASSPRDRGETQYF	TGTGCCAGCAGCCCCCGGGACAGGGGAGAGACCCAGTACTTC
TRBV5-1	-	TRBJ2-1	-	CASSSGAYNEQFF	TGCGCCAGCAGCTCGGGGGCCTACAATGAGCAGTTCTTC
TRBV6-1	-	TRBJ1-5	-	CASSAVRANQPQHF	TGTGCCAGCAGTGCAGTCAGGGCTAATCAGCCCCAGCATTTT
TRBV2	-	TRBJ2-1	-	CASRSGQTYNEQFF	TGTGCCAGCAGAAGCGGGCAAACCTACAATGAGCAGTTCTTC
TRBV27	once	TRBJ1-5	TRBD1	CASSSTGGGGQPQHF	TGTGCCAGCAGTTCGACAGGGGGCGGTGGTCAGCCCCAGCATTTT
TRBV28	-	TRBJ2-7	TRBD2	CASSVAGPSYEQYF	TGTGCCAGCAGTGTAGCGGGCCCGTCCTACGAGCAGTACTTC
TRBV28	-	TRBJ1-2	TRBD1	CASSTRTGGNYGYTF	TGTGCCAGCAGTACCCGGACAGGGGGCAACTATGGCTACACCTTC
TRBV7-9	-	TRBJ2-5	-	CASSLAGGGGTQETQYF	TGTGCCAGCAGCTTAGCGGGAGGGGGCGGCACCCAAGAGACCCAGTACTTC
TRBV2	-	TRBJ2-2	-	CASRRASARTTGELFF	TGTGCCAGCAGGCGAGCTAGCGCTAGGACCACCGGGGAGCTGTTTTTT
TRBV28	-	TRBJ2-7	TRBD1	CASSLPGQGYEQYF	TGTGCCAGCAGTTTACCGGGACAGGGGTACGAGCAGTACTTC
TRBV6-1	once	TRBJ2-3	-	CASSAWQGPDTQYF	TGTGCCAGCAGTGCTTGGCAGGGGCCAGATACGCAGTATTTT
TRBV19	few	TRBJ1-3	-	CASSQNTGSGNTIYF	TGTGCCAGTAGTCAAAATACAGGCTCTGGAAACACCATATATTTT
TRBV6-4	-	TRBJ1-4	TRBD1	CASRRTGFYGKLFF	TGTGCCAGCAGACGGACAGGGTTTTATGGAAAACTGTTTTTT
TRBV5-1	-	TRBJ1-1	TRBD1	CASSTGQDEAFF	TGCGCCAGCAGCACCGGACAGGACGAAGCTTTCTTT
TRBV6-7	few	TRBJ2-3	-	CASIQGSTDTQYF	TGTGCCAGTATTCAGGGGAGCACAGATACGCAGTATTTT
TRBV6-1	few	TRBJ2-7	-	CAIIDYGRSYEQYF	TGTGCCATAATCGACTACGGGAGAAGCTACGAGCAGTACTTC
TRBV29-1	-	TRBJ2-7	TRBD2	CSVLRTSGEQYF	TGCAGCGTCCTCCGGACTAGCGGGGAGCAGTACTTC
TRBV5-6	-	TRBJ1-2	-	CASSPLRAAYGYTF	TGTGCCAGCAGCCCGCTAAGGGCGGCCTATGGCTACACCTTC
TRBV12-5	few	TRBJ1-1	TRBD1	CASGLNPGQGARVAFF	TGTGCTAGTGGTTTGAATCCGGGACAGGGGGCTAGGGTGGCTTTCTTT
TRBV14	-	TRBJ1-1	-	CASSPRTGGNTEAFF	TGTGCCAGCAGCCCGAGGACTGGTGGGAACACTGAAGCTTTCTTT
TRBV2	-	TRBJ2-5	-	CASRPGPSQETQYF	TGTGCCAGCAGACCTGGACCGTCCCAAGAGACCCAGTACTTC
TRBV6-5	-	TRBJ2-3	-	CASSYWARPSTDTQYF	TGTGCCAGCAGTTACTGGGCTAGACCTAGCACAGATACGCAGTATTTT
TRBV5-1	-	TRBJ2-3	-	CASSSNTDTQYF	TGCGCCAGCAGCTCGAACACAGATACGCAGTATTTT
TRBV27	-	TRBJ2-1	-	CASSLSTAGPNEQFF	TGTGCCAGCAGTTTATCGACGGCTGGCCCCAATGAGCAGTTCTTC
TRBV9	-	TRBJ2-1	-	CASTKVGTPSSYNEQFF	TGTGCCAGCACCAAGGTCGGGACACCGAGCTCCTACAATGAGCAGTTCTTC
TRBV15	-	TRBJ2-3	TRBD2	CATSKGLAGEDTQYF	TGTGCCACCAGCAAAGGACTAGCGGGGGAAGATACGCAGTATTTT
TRBV4-1	-	TRBJ1-3	TRBD1	CASSQDELGQGAGGNTIYF	TGCGCCAGCAGCCAAGATGAGTTGGGACAGGGGGCAGGGGGAAACACCATATATTTT
TRBV19	few	TRBJ1-2	-	CASSMRSEGYTF	TGTGCCAGTAGTATGAGATCGGAGGGCTACACCTTC
TRBV9	-	TRBJ1-1	-	CASSKDLGSEAFF	TGTGCCAGCAGCAAGGACCTGGGGTCCGAAGCTTTCTTT
TRBV30	-	TRBJ1-1	-	CAWGPWMNTEAFF	TGTGCCTGGGGACCATGGATGAACACTGAAGCTTTCTTT
TRBV21-1	-	TRBJ1-2	-	CASGRGRHGYTF	TGTGCCAGCGGGAGGGGGCGCCATGGCTACACCTTC
TRBV28	-	TRBJ2-2	TRBD2	CASSGSTSGSRAGELFF	TGTGCCAGCAGTGGTTCGACTAGCGGGAGTAGGGCCGGGGAGCTGTTTTTT
TRBV27	few	TRBJ2-4	TRBD1	CASREQGRDIQYF	TGTGCCAGCAGGGAACAGGGGCGGGACATTCAGTACTTC
TRBV27	few	TRBJ2-2	TRBD1	CASSFRGPGELFF	TGTGCCAGCAGTTTCAGGGGGCCCGGGGAGCTGTTTTTT
TRBV7-9	-	TRBJ2-3	TRBD2	CASSDRRRGGPDTQYF	TGTGCCAGCAGCGATAGACGCCGGGGAGGGCCGGATACGCAGTATTTT
TRBV11-2	-	TRBJ1-5	-	CASSLDLNQPQHF	TGTGCCAGCAGCTTAGATTTAAATCAGCCCCAGCATTTT
TRBV5-1	-	TRBJ1-2	TRBD1	CASSLGPGQETYGYTF	TGCGCCAGCAGCTTGGGTCCGGGACAGGAGACCTATGGCTACACCTTC
TRBV2	-	TRBJ2-1	TRBD2	CASTERLAIANEQFF	TGTGCCAGCACCGAGAGACTAGCGATTGCCAATGAGCAGTTCTTC
TRBV4-1	-	TRBJ2-5	TRBD2	CASSQVGGQETQYF	TGCGCCAGCAGCCAAGTCGGGGGGCAAGAGACCCAGTACTTC
TRBV7-9	-	TRBJ2-1	TRBD2	CASSLVAGGTYNEQFF	TGTGCCAGCAGCTTAGTTGCGGGAGGTACCTACAATGAGCAGTTCTTC
TRBV5-1	-	TRBJ1-1	-	CASRQVNTEAFF	TGCGCCAGTCGGCAGGTGAACACTGAAGCTTTCTTT
TRBV30	-	TRBJ2-5	-	CAWSRETQYF	TGTGCCTGGAGTAGGGAGACCCAGTACTTC
TRBV6-9	-	TRBJ2-7	TRBD1	CASSDTGTDSYEQYF	TGTGCCAGCAGTGACACCGGGACAGACTCCTACGAGCAGTACTTC
TRBV5-5	-	TRBJ2-7	TRBD2	CASSLGSGGPYEQYF	TGTGCCAGCAGCTTGGGTAGCGGGGGGCCCTACGAGCAGTACTTC
TRBV9	-	TRBJ1-4	TRBD1	CASSGGQAFGEKLFF	TGTGCCAGCAGCGGAGGACAGGCCTTTGGGGAAAAACTGTTTTTT
TRBV5-1	-	TRBJ2-1	-	CASRQLAWDNEQFF	TGCGCCAGCAGACAACTAGCTTGGGACAATGAGCAGTTCTTC
TRBV7-9	-	TRBJ2-1	TRBD1	CASSKTQGADNEQFF	TGTGCCAGCAGCAAAACCCAGGGGGCGGACAATGAGCAGTTCTTC
TRBV9	-	TRBJ2-1	-	CASSDPTGTHYNEQFF	TGTGCCAGCAGCGACCCGACCGGGACTCATTACAATGAGCAGTTCTTC
TRBV5-4	few	TRBJ1-4	-	CASSLGQTNEKLFF	TGTGCCAGCAGCTTGGGACAAACTAATGAAAAACTGTTTTTT
TRBV11-2	once	TRBJ2-6	TRBD2	CASSHDSGGSSGANVLTF	TGTGCCAGCAGCCACGATTCGGGGGGAAGCTCTGGGGCCAACGTCCTGACTTTC